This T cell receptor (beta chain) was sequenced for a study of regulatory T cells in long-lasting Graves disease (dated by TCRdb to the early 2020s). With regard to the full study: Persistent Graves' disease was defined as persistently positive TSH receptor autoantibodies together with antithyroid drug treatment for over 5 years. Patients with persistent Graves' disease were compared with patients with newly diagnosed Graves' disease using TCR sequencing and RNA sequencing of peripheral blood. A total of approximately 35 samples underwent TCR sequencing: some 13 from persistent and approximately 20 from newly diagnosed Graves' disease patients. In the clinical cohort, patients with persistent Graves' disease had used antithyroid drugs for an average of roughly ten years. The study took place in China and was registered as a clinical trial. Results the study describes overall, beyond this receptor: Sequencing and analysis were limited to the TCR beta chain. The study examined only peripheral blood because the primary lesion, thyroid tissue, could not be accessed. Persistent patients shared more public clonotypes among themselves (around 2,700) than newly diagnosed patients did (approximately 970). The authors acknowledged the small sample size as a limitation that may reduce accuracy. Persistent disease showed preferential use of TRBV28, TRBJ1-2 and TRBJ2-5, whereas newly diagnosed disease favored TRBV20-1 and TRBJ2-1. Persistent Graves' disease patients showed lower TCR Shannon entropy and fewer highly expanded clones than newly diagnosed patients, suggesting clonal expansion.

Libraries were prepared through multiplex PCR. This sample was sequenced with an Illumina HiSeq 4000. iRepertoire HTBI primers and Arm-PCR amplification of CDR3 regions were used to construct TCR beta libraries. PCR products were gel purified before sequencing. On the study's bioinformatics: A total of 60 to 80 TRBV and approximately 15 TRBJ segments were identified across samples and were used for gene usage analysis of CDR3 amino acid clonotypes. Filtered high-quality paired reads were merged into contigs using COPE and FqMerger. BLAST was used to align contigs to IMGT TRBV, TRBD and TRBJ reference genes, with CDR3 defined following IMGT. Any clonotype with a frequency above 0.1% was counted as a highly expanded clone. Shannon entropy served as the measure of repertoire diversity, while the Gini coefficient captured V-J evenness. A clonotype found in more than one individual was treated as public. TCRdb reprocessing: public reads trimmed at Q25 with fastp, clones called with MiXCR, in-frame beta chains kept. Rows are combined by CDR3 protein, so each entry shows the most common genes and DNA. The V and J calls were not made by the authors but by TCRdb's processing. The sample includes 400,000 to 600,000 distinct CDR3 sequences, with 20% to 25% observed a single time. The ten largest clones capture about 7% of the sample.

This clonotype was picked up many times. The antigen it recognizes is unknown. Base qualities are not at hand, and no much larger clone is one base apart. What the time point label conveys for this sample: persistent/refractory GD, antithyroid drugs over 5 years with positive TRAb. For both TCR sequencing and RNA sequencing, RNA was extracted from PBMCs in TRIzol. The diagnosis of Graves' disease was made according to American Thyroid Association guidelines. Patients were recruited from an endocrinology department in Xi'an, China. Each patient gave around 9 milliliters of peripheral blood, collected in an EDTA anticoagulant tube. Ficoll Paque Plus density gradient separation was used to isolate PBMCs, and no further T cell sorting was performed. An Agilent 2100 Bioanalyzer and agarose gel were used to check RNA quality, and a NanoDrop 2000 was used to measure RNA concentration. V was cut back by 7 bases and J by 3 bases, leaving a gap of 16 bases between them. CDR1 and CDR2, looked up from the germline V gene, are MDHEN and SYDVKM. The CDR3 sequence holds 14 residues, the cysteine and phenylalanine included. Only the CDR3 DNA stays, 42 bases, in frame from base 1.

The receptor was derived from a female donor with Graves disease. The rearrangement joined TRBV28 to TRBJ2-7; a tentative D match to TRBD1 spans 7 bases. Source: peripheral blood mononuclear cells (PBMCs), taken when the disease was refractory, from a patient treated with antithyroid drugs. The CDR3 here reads CASTAGGYYYEQYF. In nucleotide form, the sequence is TGTGCCAGCACGGCAGGGGGGTATTACTACGAGCAGTACTTC.